A single sample gave rise to the 21 T cell receptor beta chains below, sequenced in a study of response to subunit inactivated influenza vaccine. TCRdb fed the RT-PCR reads into MiXCR, producing one record per CDR3 protein. This sample yields 610,000 or so distinct CDR3 sequences, of which less than 15% are seen a single time; roughly 11% belongs to the top ten. Specimen: PBMCs from blood, collected 12 days after vaccination. The receptors stem from a man in his forties or fifties who received an inactivated influenza vaccine.

The chain combines TRBV11-2 with TRBJ2-5, with TRBD1 as a possible D gene (6 bases). Germline lookup yields CDR1 SGHAT and CDR2 FQNNGV. Trimming stripped 6 bases from V and 1 base from J, with 9 bases between. The CDR3 contains 13 residues. Here the CDR3 reads CASSPDSQETQYF. The DNA of the CDR3 is TGTGCCAGCAGTCCGGACAGCCAAGAGACCCAGTACTTC.

This clonotype came up a few times. The chain links TRBV2 to TRBJ2-3, with 7 bases matching TRBD1. The CDR3 runs 14 residues. The germline CDR1 and CDR2 sequences are SNHLY and FYNNEI. V gave up 4 bases and J gave up 2 bases; unmatched junction bases: 3. The CDR3 loop reads CASSGDSYTDTQYF. DNA of the CDR3: TGTGCCAGCAGTGGGGACAGCTACACAGATACGCAGTATTTT. Supplemented by reference TRBV2 and TRBJ2-3, the full variable domain reads EPEVTQTPSHQVTQMGQEVILRCVPISNHLYFYWYRQILGQKVEFLVSFYNNEISEKSEIFDDQFSVERPDGSNFTLKIRSTKLEDSAMYFCASSGDSYTDTQYFGPGTRLTVL.

This sequence joins TRBV9 and TRBJ2-3; 9 positions agree with TRBD1. From germline, CDR1 is SGDLS and CDR2 YYNGEE. The CDR3 has 15 residues. V shed 1 base and J 4 bases; nucleotides not matched to a gene: 4. The DNA of the CDR3 is TGTGCCAGCAGCGTAATGGGACAGGGTTCAGATACGCAGTATTTT. The encoded protein is CASSVMGQGSDTQYF. Drawing the rest from reference TRBV9 and TRBJ2-3, the complete variable domain is DSGVTQTPKHLITATGQRVTLRCSPRSGDLSVYWYQQSLDQGLQFLIQYYNGEERAKGNILERFSAQQFPDLHSELNLSSLELGDSALYFCASSVMGQGSDTQYFGPGTRLTVL.

This clonotype was detected a few times. The chain uses TRBV6-2 or TRBV6-3 and TRBJ1-1; tentative D call: TRBD1 (6 bases). Looked up from germline, CDR1 is MNHEY and CDR2 is SVGEGT. The V gene lost 5 bases and the J gene lost 9 bases, with 10 bases spanning the gap. This CDR3 comprises 11 residues. Here the CDR3 DNA reads TGTGCCAGCAGTAGGCAGGGGAAAGCTTTCTTT. Its protein product is CASSRQGKAFF.

In its sample, this clonotype was seen many times. This chain uses TRBV6-1 with TRBJ2-1; TRBD1 matches 7 bases. The CDR3 is 14 amino acids. Looked up from germline, CDR1 is MNHNS and CDR2 is SASEGT. With 5 bases clipped from V and 4 bases from J, the junction kept 5 bases outside the gene matches. The chain's CDR3 is CASSPGQRYNEQFF. Written as DNA, the CDR3 is TGTGCCAGCAGTCCGGGACAGAGGTACAATGAGCAGTTCTTC.

This clonotype was seen a few times. The chain uses TRBV7-2 and TRBJ2-5; 8 bases line up with TRBD1. The germline CDR1 and CDR2 sequences are SGHTA and FQGNSA. The CDR3 spans 15 residues. J was trimmed by 6 bases and V by 3 bases; bases with no gene match: 9. CDR3 sequence: CASSFRGQVEKTQYF. The CDR3 coding sequence is TGTGCCAGCAGCTTTAGGGGACAGGTTGAGAAGACCCAGTACTTC.

This clonotype has a handful of counts. The chain recombines TRBV6-5 with TRBJ2-7; possibly TRBD1 for D (6 bases). Trimming took 0 bases from V and 7 from J, leaving 10 bases between them. Germline V lookup: CDR1 MNHEY, CDR2 SVGAGI. CDR3 size: 13 residues. CDR3: CASSYSVRGEQYF. The CDR3, as DNA: TGTGCCAGCAGTTACTCGGTTAGGGGGGAGCAGTACTTC.

This clonotype showed up just a few times. The chain is built from TRBV14 and TRBJ2-1, with D perhaps matching TRBD1 or TRBD2 (5 bases each). CDR1 and CDR2 (germline): SGHDN, FVKESK. The CDR3 consists of 18 residues. The V end lost 0 bases, the J end lost 8 bases, and 23 bases lay between the germline ends. The CDR3 spells CASSQDLHGTHTGDEQFF. The CDR3 DNA reads as TGTGCCAGCAGCCAAGATCTCCATGGGACCCACACCGGGGATGAGCAGTTCTTC.

This rearrangement joins TRBV20-1 to TRBJ2-5; D is perhaps TRBD1 or TRBD2 (6 bases each). V lost 7 bases and J 1 base, leaving 13 bases between the germline ends. CDR1 and CDR2 (germline): DFQATT, SNEGSKA (reference sequence). The CDR3 length is 13 residues. DNA of the CDR3: TGCAGTGAGTCCGGGGGCGGCCAAGAGACCCAGTACTTC. Its protein is CSESGGGQETQYF.

The gene calls are TRBV11-2 and TRBJ2-2; TRBD1 aligns across 8 bases. V was pared by 8 bases and J by 7 bases, with 12 bases of the junction left unmatched. Germline V CDR1 and CDR2: SGHAT, FQNNGV. The CDR3 loop spans 15 amino acids. The CDR3 region has the DNA TGTGCCAGCGCACTGGCCAGGGGGCATGGCGGGGAGCTGTTTTTT. Translated: CASALARGHGGELFF.

The table lists this clonotype with many counts. The chain employs TRBV7-9 and TRBJ1-1, with D perhaps matching TRBD1 (6 bases). Between the trimmed V and J ends, which lost 1 base and 4 bases, there was a span of 13 bases. This CDR3 comprises 15 residues. Germline CDR1 reads SEHNR; CDR2 reads FQNEAQ (reference sequence). The CDR3 sequence is CASSLEVRGGTEAFF. DNA of the CDR3: TGTGCCAGCAGCTTAGAGGTTAGAGGGGGCACTGAAGCTTTCTTT.

This clonotype was seen a handful of times. This rearrangement joins TRBV7-2 to TRBJ2-3; TRBD2 agrees at 7 bases. After removal of 5 bases from V and 4 bases from J, the junction contained 12 bases not matched to a gene. The CDR3 is made up of 16 amino acids. Germline loops: CDR1 SGHTA, CDR2 FQGNSA. The CDR3 sequence: CASSLGPAGFADTQYF. CDR3 DNA sequence: TGTGCCAGCAGCCTAGGCCCAGCGGGGTTTGCAGATACGCAGTATTTT.

The chain employs TRBV9 and TRBJ2-1, with TRBD2 matching over 10 bases. V lost 1 base and J lost 8; bases outside the gene matches: 6. The CDR3 spans 15 residues. CDR1 and CDR2 from the germline V gene are SGDLS and YYNGEE. The CDR3 DNA reads TGTGCCAGCAGCGTACAAGCGGGGGGGCCACATGAGCAGTTCTTC. It encodes CASSVQAGGPHEQFF.

This clonotype was seen only a few times. CDR3 sequence (DNA): TGTGCCAGCGGAAAGGGCAGATACTATGGCTACACCTTC. This gives the protein CASGKGRYYGYTF. V gene TRBV18 combines with J gene TRBJ1-2, with D unresolved. The CDR3 has 13 amino acids. Germline assignment: CDR1 KGHSH and CDR2 LQKENI. V was shortened by 8 bases and J by 3 bases, with 13 bases between the two germline ends.

There are a few counts of this clonotype. The V and J genes are TRBV7-8 and TRBJ2-5; 7 bases line up with TRBD1. Trimming cost V 7 bases and J 2 bases; bases outside gene matches: 1. This CDR3 has 12 amino acids. Germline values: CDR1 SGHVS, CDR2 FQNEAQ. The chain's CDR3 is CASTRGQETQYF. CDR3 nucleotides: TGTGCCAGCACCAGGGGGCAAGAGACCCAGTACTTC.

V and J are TRBV14 and TRBJ2-1; TRBD2 matches at 9 bases. The CDR3 contains 16 residues. The V and J ends lost 6 bases and 5 bases, in that order; junction bases with no gene match: 11. CDR1 SGHDN and CDR2 FVKESK come from the germline V gene. The CDR3 sequence is CASSPFAGGQNNEQFF. The CDR3 nucleotides are TGTGCCAGCAGTCCTTTTGCGGGAGGGCAAAACAATGAGCAGTTCTTC.

This clonotype was detected a few times. The chain is built from TRBV11-2 and TRBJ2-5, with 14 positions matching TRBD2. Germline assignment: CDR1 SGHAT and CDR2 FQNNGV. This CDR3 contains 19 residues. Trimming at V came to 5 bases and at J to 0 bases, leaving 11 bases not matched to a gene. The CDR3 region is CASSAGLAGGVSYQETQYF. CDR3 bases: TGTGCCAGCAGCGCAGGACTAGCGGGGGGAGTTTCGTACCAAGAGACCCAGTACTTC.

This sequence joins TRBV11-2 and TRBJ1-4; possibly TRBD1 for D (5 bases). The germline V gene encodes CDR1 SGHAT and CDR2 FQNNGV. This CDR3 is built from 15 residues. Trimming stripped 5 bases from V and 5 bases from J, with 15 bases between. CDR3 region: CASSIGHPRNEKLFF. The CDR3 region has the DNA TGTGCCAGCAGCATTGGACACCCACGGAATGAAAAACTGTTTTTT. The full variable domain, in which reference TRBV11-2 and TRBJ1-4 provide the parts outside the CDR3, is EAGVAQSPRYKIIEKRQSVAFWCNPISGHATLYWYQQILGQGPKLLIQFQNNGVVDDSQLPKDRFSAERLKGVDSTLKIQPAKLEDSAVYLCASSIGHPRNEKLFFGSGTQLSVL.

This chain joins TRBV5-1 and TRBJ2-4; D gene unclear. The CDR3 extends over 15 amino acids. Germline CDR1 and CDR2: SGHRS and YFSETQ. Trimming removed 0 bases at V and 0 bases at J, with 7 bases between. The CDR3 region is CASSLDPLAKNIQYF. CDR3 bases: TGCGCCAGCAGCTTGGACCCACTAGCCAAAAACATTCAGTACTTC.

This clonotype was counted between two and nine times. The chain uses TRBV9 and TRBJ2-1; 10 bases are a match to TRBD1. The J segment lost 1 base and the V segment lost 0 bases, leaving 4 bases of the junction unmatched. This CDR3 is 17 amino acids long. CDR1 and CDR2 from the germline V gene are SGDLS and YYNGEE. The DNA of the CDR3 is TGTGCCAGCAGCGTAGCACCGGGACAGGGGTCCTACAATGAGCAGTTCTTC. This encodes CASSVAPGQGSYNEQFF.

In its sample, this clonotype was seen a few times. The chain uses TRBV20-1 and TRBJ2-5; no reliable D call. The germline V gene has CDR1 DFQATT and CDR2 SNEGSKA (reference sequence). This CDR3 has 14 residues. The V and J ends lost 3 bases and 0 bases respectively, with 11 bases between them. The CDR3: CSARAWRNQETQYF. CDR3 in DNA: TGCAGTGCTAGGGCCTGGCGGAACCAAGAGACCCAGTACTTC.